These 16 T cell receptor beta chains were sequenced from one sample in a study of T cell clonality in common variable immunodeficiency. Findings and limits, study-wide: Fewer deletions and N-nucleotide insertions were reportedly seen in common variable immunodeficiency TCR beta sequences.

Sequencing was performed with immunoSEQ multiplex PCR; in TCRdb, only in-frame clones are kept and a portion is missing. The repertoire has approximately 30,000 clones, none seen only once; the ten largest take 4%. Their antigens are not known. Sequencing used peripheral blood mononuclear cells. The receptors were gathered from a human donor with common variable immunodeficiency.

With regard to this clone: The read ends 3 residues before the CDR3 terminus; that terminus is restored from the germline J gene. The chain uses TRBV23-1 and TRBJ2-1; D is ambiguous. TRBV23-1 is sorted into the ORF group, with uncertain function. CDR3 length equals 15 residues. Trimming left V 7 bases short and J 0 bases short, with 13 bases between. The covered CDR3 bases are TGCGCCAGCATATTAGATTTTAGCTCCTACAATGAG. This translates into CASILDFSSYNE. In full, the CDR3 reads CASILDFSSYNEQFF.

This clone was found many times. The DNA ends 3 residues before the CDR3 does, and the rest of the CDR3 is filled in from the germline J gene. The gene calls are TRBV5-5 and TRBJ2-3, with 7 bases that match TRBD2. The CDR3 has 15 amino acids. Germline V lookup: CDR1 SGHKS, CDR2 YYEKEE (reference sequence). J gave up 6 bases and V 2 bases, and 9 bases lay outside the gene matches. CDR3 DNA (partial): TGTGCCAGCAGCTTCGGGACTACACTATTGGATACG. It yields the protein CASSFGTTLLDT. In full, the CDR3 is CASSFGTTLLDTQYF.

This clone was counted ten times or more. Read data end 3 residues before the CDR3 end; the end is taken from the germline J gene. This sequence joins TRBV19 and TRBJ2-6; no clear D. Trimming pared 4 bases from V and 1 base from J, leaving 17 bases between. The germline V gene has CDR1 LNHDA and CDR2 SQIVND (reference sequence). This CDR3 has 18 amino acids. The sequenced part of the CDR3 DNA is TGTGCCAGTAGTAGCTACAGAACCTTAGGATCTGGGGCCAACGTC. Amino acids: CASSSYRTLGSGANV. The entire CDR3 protein is CASSSYRTLGSGANVLTF.

This clone was counted between two and nine times. The DNA ends 3 residues before the CDR3 does, and the rest of the CDR3 is filled in from the germline J gene. The chain carries TRBV2 and TRBJ2-3; 8 bases are a match to TRBD2. The V and J ends lost 7 bases and 4 bases, in that order; junction bases with no gene match: 10. The CDR3 covers 15 residues. Germline V gene sequence: CDR1 SNHLY, CDR2 FYNNEI. The CDR3: CASKRRAGGSDTQYF. The sequenced part of the CDR3 DNA is TGTGCCAGCAAGAGAAGGGCGGGAGGTTCAGATACG.

This clone was seen many times. Read sequence stops 3 residues before the CDR3 end, and the germline J gene provides the missing end. The chain links TRBV2 to TRBJ2-7, with 10 bases fitting TRBD1. There are 14 residues in the CDR3. Germline loops: CDR1 SNHLY, CDR2 FYNNEI. V shed 6 bases and J 2 bases; nucleotides not matched to a gene: 4. The sequenced part of the CDR3 DNA is TGTGCCAGCAGGCGACAGGGGGCCACCTACGAG. It codes for CASRRQGATYE. The full CDR3 protein reads CASRRQGATYEQYF. The whole variable domain, filled in from reference TRBV2 and TRBJ2-7, reads EPEVTQTPSHQVTQMGQEVILRCVPISNHLYFYWYRQILGQKVEFLVSFYNNEISEKSEIFDDQFSVERPDGSNFTLKIRSTKLEDSAMYFCASRRQGATYEQYFGPGTRLTVT.

Concerning this clone itself: The read stops 3 residues short of the end of the CDR3; the missing end is completed from the germline J gene. The chain combines TRBV5-1 with TRBJ2-7; tentative D call: TRBD1 (6 bases). The CDR3 covers 13 residues. V lost 1 base to trimming and J lost 6 bases, with 11 bases between them. In germline, CDR1 is SGHRS, CDR2 YFSETQ. Partial CDR3 DNA: TGCGCCAGCAGCTTGCGGCAGGACAGCGAG. Encoded protein: CASSLRQDSE. The CDR3 in its entirety is CASSLRQDSEQYF.

With regard to this clone: The read halts 3 residues ahead of the CDR3 end, with the missing end drawn from the germline J gene. The rearrangement links TRBV7-3 to TRBJ2-5; D possibly corresponds to TRBD1 (6 bases). Germline V gene lookup returns CDR1 SGHTA and CDR2 FQGTGA. This CDR3 comprises 16 residues. V dropped 5 bases and J dropped 4 bases, with 20 bases sitting between them. Incomplete CDR3 DNA: TGTGCCAGCAGCCCTCTCACCAGGGGCATAGGAGAGACC. This sequence encodes CASSPLTRGIGET. The entire CDR3 sequence reads CASSPLTRGIGETQYF.

This clone showed up many times. The read ends 3 residues shy of where the CDR3 ends; the end is completed using the germline J gene. The chain employs TRBV18 and TRBJ1-2, with 7 bases lining up with TRBD1. CDR1 is KGHSH, CDR2 LQKENI, per germline. CDR3 size: 15 residues. V lost 2 bases and J lost 4; bases outside the gene matches: 7. The covered CDR3 bases are TGTGCCAGCTCACCAGATCAGGGGGATCTCTATGGC. Amino acid sequence: CASSPDQGDLYG. The full CDR3 protein reads CASSPDQGDLYGYTF.

This clone was counted many times. The CDR3 is cut off 3 residues early in the read; its end comes from the germline J gene. This chain links TRBV7-3 with TRBJ2-1; D might be TRBD1 (6 bases). Germline CDR1 reads SGHTA; CDR2 reads FQGTGA. The CDR3 consists of 13 residues. Deletions cut 5 bases from V and 4 bases from J, with 9 bases between. The chain's CDR3 is CASSVTGYNEQFF. The CDR3 DNA, read in part, is TGTGCCAGCAGCGTTACAGGGTACAATGAG.

Comments on this clone: The read terminates 3 residues before the CDR3 end, so the remaining end is supplied by the germline J gene. The chain carries TRBV18 and TRBJ2-1, with TRBD1 matching over 9 bases. J gave up 3 bases and V 4 bases, and 7 bases lay outside the gene matches. The germline CDR1 and CDR2 sequences are KGHSH and LQKENI. There are 16 residues in the CDR3. CDR3 protein: CASSRLGTGIYNEQFF. The CDR3 bases that were read are TGTGCCAGCTCACGGCTGGGGACAGGGATCTACAATGAG.

This clone occurred a few times. The read terminates 3 residues before the CDR3 end, so the remaining end is supplied by the germline J gene. This chain links TRBV2 with TRBJ2-7; D gene unclear. Trimming took off 7 bases at V and 3 bases at J, with 10 bases between the two ends. CDR1 and CDR2 (germline): SNHLY, FYNNEI. CDR3 length: 12 residues. CDR3 residues: CASTLNGYEQYF. CDR3 DNA (partial): TGTGCCAGCACCCTCAACGGCTACGAG.

This clone showed up many times. The read ends 3 residues shy of where the CDR3 ends; the end is completed using the germline J gene. The V gene is TRBV28, the J gene TRBJ1-1; TRBD1 matches 7 bases. Germline values: CDR1 MDHEN, CDR2 SYDVKM. The CDR3 is made up of 11 amino acids. The sequenced CDR3 bases are TGTGCCAGCAGGATGACAGGGGAA. Protein sequence: CASRMTGE. Given in full, the CDR3 is CASRMTGEAFF.

In its sample, this clone was seen many times. Sequencing ends 3 residues short of the CDR3 end; the germline J gene provides the rest. The chain links TRBV30 to TRBJ2-2; weak D call: TRBD2 (5 bases). There are 17 residues in the CDR3. V lost 0 bases, J lost 7 bases, and 21 bases lay in between. Germline CDR1 and CDR2: GTSNPN and SVGIG (reference sequence). CDR3 residues: CAWSVRSGLALGGELFF. CDR3 DNA, as far as it was read: TGTGCCTGGAGTGTACGGTCTGGGTTAGCGTTAGGCGGGGAG.

This clone was seen a few times. Read sequence stops 3 residues before the CDR3 end, and the germline J gene provides the missing end. The J gene is TRBJ2-3, the V gene TRBV19, with D unresolved. Germline CDR1 is LNHDA and CDR2 is SQIVND (reference sequence). The CDR3 runs to 15 residues. The V gene lost 2 bases and the J gene lost 0 bases, with 9 bases spanning the gap. Incomplete CDR3 DNA: TGTGCCAGTAGTATAAATAGCCTTAGCACAGATACG. Encoded protein: CASSINSLSTDT. The whole CDR3 protein is CASSINSLSTDTQYF.

This clone has a count of ten or more. The CDR3 is cut off 3 residues early in the read; its end comes from the germline J gene. The genes are TRBV5-1 and TRBJ2-2, with 7 positions matching TRBD2. The junction had 3 bases not matched to a gene; V was cut back by 1 base and J by 3 bases. Germline loops: CDR1 SGHRS, CDR2 YFSETQ. This CDR3 region has 15 residues. CDR3 residues: CASSLRLADTGELFF. CDR3 DNA, as far as it was read: TGCGCCAGCAGCTTGAGGCTAGCGGACACCGGGGAG. The complete variable domain, with remaining parts taken from reference TRBV5-1 and TRBJ2-2, reads KAGVTQTPRYLIKTRGQQVTLSCSPISGHRSVSWYQQTPGQGLQFLFEYFSETQRNKGNFPGRFSGRQFSNSRSEMNVSTLELGDSALYLCASSLRLADTGELFFGEGSRLTVL.

This clone was seen a few times. Coverage ceases 3 residues before the CDR3 finishes, and the germline J gene fills in the end. V is TRBV7-2 and J is TRBJ1-3; possible D gene TRBD1, 6 bases. V lost 5 bases and J lost 3, with 8 bases in between. The CDR3 contains 13 residues. Germline V lookup: CDR1 SGHTA, CDR2 FQGNSA. CDR3 protein: CASSLRGGNTIYF. The CDR3 bases that were read are TGTGCCAGCAGCCTCAGGGGTGGAAACACC.